This record covers a single TCR beta chain. The data derive from a study of patients and donors after allogeneic stem cell transplantation. TCRdb reanalysed the RT-PCR reads using MiXCR and keeps one entry per CDR3 protein. Here the sample spans about 200,000 distinct CDR3 sequences, approximately 41% being singletons. The sequenced material came from blood, either unsorted or a sorted T cell fraction (not recorded which). The clonotype was recovered from a human donor who was either an allogeneic HSCT recipient or a stem cell or donor lymphocyte infusion donor (not recorded which). It is not recorded whose cells these are; they may come from a transplant donor.

The CDR3 loop is CSAASGPMGNQPQHF. CDR3 nucleotide sequence: TGCAGTGCTGCCTCCGGGCCAATGGGCAATCAGCCCCAGCATTTT. The genes are TRBV20-1 and TRBJ1-5; D call uncertain. Germline V CDR1 and CDR2: DFQATT, SNEGSKA (reference sequence). V lost 5 bases and J 2 bases, leaving 16 bases between the germline ends. The CDR3 runs 15 residues.